Listed below are T cell receptor beta chains from one sample, sequenced in a study of blood T cell repertoires in COVID-19. The data were produced by immunoSEQ multiplex PCR, yet TCRdb's version contains in-frame clones alone and is incomplete. Found here are about 76,000 clones, 80% to 90% of them singletons; the top ten hold approximately 20%. Sequencing was carried out using peripheral blood. Every receptor here comes from an older woman with acute or convalescent COVID-19. Each CDR3 is given without its conserved first and last residue. D genes are given only for firm matches.

TRBV6-1	NA	TRBJ1-1	ASSDRGGMNTEAF
TRBV9	NA	TRBJ2-1	ASSVASGFIQDNEQF
TRBV29-1	NA	TRBJ1-1	SVEGGIGTEAF
TRBV7-8	TRBD1	TRBJ1-2	ASSFGTGYGYT
TRBV19	TRBD1	TRBJ2-3	ASKPGQNTDTQY
TRBV7-9	NA	TRBJ1-6	ASSFGTGRTGNSPLH
TRBV28	TRBD1	TRBJ1-5	ASSLAGTAQNQPQH
TRBV4-3	TRBD2	TRBJ2-1	ASSRGLAGRYNEQF
TRBV2	NA	TRBJ2-3	ASSEAREYSDTQY
TRBV7-2	TRBD2	TRBJ2-3	ASSLVGSGGSTDTQY
TRBV30	TRBD1	TRBJ2-2	AWSGRDRGLTGELF
TRBV4-2	TRBD1	TRBJ2-1	ASKRSGTERNEQF
TRBV7-9	TRBD1	TRBJ2-1	ASSSQQGREQF
TRBV11-3	NA	TRBJ2-2	ASSPVGHPNTGELF
TRBV13	NA	TRBJ2-5	ASRLRGIETQY
TRBV30	NA	TRBJ2-3	AISAGAPTDTQY
TRBV5-4	NA	TRBJ1-4	ASSLGQRGEKLF
TRBV6-2/TRBV6-3	NA	TRBJ2-5	ASSYSRGTQY
TRBV7-3	TRBD1	TRBJ2-3	ASSPQGQGTDTQY
TRBV7-8	NA	TRBJ1-6	ASSRDNSPLH
TRBV19	TRBD1	TRBJ1-4	ASMDRGSEKLF
TRBV10-3	NA	TRBJ1-1	AISEREVNTEAF
TRBV10-3	TRBD1	TRBJ2-2	AISPSQGASTGELF
TRBV11-2	TRBD2	TRBJ2-3	ASSLVAGVTDTQY
TRBV9	NA	TRBJ1-2	ASSLLGGYGYT
TRBV3-1/TRBV3-2	TRBD2	TRBJ2-2	ASSPGGRTGELF
TRBV19	NA	TRBJ2-2	ASTPGQSEELF
TRBV12-3/TRBV12-4	NA	TRBJ1-1	ASSLTMNTEAF
TRBV5-1	TRBD2	TRBJ2-1	ASSLAGESYNEQF
TRBV7-6	TRBD1	TRBJ2-1	ASSLVMGQVYNEQF
TRBV2	NA	TRBJ1-3	ASSERATIY
TRBV2	TRBD1	TRBJ1-4	ASSDPGQSFATNEKLF
TRBV6-5	NA	TRBJ1-6	ASSYSIGTRVRSLH
TRBV24-1	TRBD1	TRBJ2-4	ATSEPGQGDIQY
TRBV6-2/TRBV6-3	TRBD1	TRBJ1-2	ASSSQGALGGYT
TRBV19	TRBD2	TRBJ2-1	ASSTAGLAGGVGF
TRBV24-1	TRBD1	TRBJ2-2	ATSDWTGGELF
TRBV6-2/TRBV6-3	NA	TRBJ1-4	ASSYSGKGIV
TRBV7-6	NA	TRBJ2-2	ASSRLGLLNTGELF
TRBV7-6	NA	TRBJ1-4	ASSLNSQGSNEKLF
TRBV20-1	TRBD1	TRBJ2-1	SARGTGEQF